The 20 T cell receptor beta chains below all came from one sample that was sequenced in a study of blood T cell repertoires in COVID-19. Libraries were prepared by immunoSEQ multiplex PCR; TCRdb keeps only in-frame clonotypes and omits some of them. The repertoire includes around 400,000 clones, around 87% of them detected once, and under 11% sits in the top ten. The sequenced material came from peripheral blood. These receptor sequences come from a woman aged 25 to 39 with COVID-19, enrolled during active disease.

The chain uses TRBV28 and TRBJ2-3, with TRBD2 matching over 10 bases. CDR1 is MDHEN and CDR2 is SYDVKM in the germline V gene. The CDR3 runs to 15 residues. J gave up 5 bases and V 3 bases, and 5 bases lay outside the gene matches. The CDR3 spells CASSFSGRARDTQYF. CDR3 DNA sequence: TGTGCCAGCAGTTTCAGCGGGAGGGCCAGAGATACGCAGTATTTT.

The V call is TRBV30, the J call TRBJ2-7; TRBD2 matches 8 bases. The V and J ends lost 3 bases and 3 bases, in that order; junction bases with no gene match: 7. Germline lookup yields CDR1 GTSNPN and CDR2 SVGIG (reference sequence). The length of the CDR3 is 14 residues. In DNA form, the CDR3 reads TGTGCCTGGAGATTTCCCGGGGGGGGCTACGAGCAGTACTTC. It encodes CAWRFPGGGYEQYF.

This chain links TRBV30 with TRBJ2-3; D might be TRBD2 (5 bases). Trimming removed 2 bases from V and 2 bases from J, with 14 bases in between. Germline values: CDR1 GTSNPN, CDR2 SVGIG (reference sequence). The CDR3 has 15 residues. This CDR3 is CAWSSDLGSTDTQYF. The DNA for the CDR3 is TGTGCCTGGAGTTCGGACTTGGGTTCCACAGATACGCAGTATTTT. Combining the CDR3 with reference TRBV30 and TRBJ2-3 gives the whole variable domain SQTIHQWPATLVQPVGSPLSLECTVEGTSNPNLYWYRQAAGRGLQLLFYSVGIGQISSEVPQNLSASRPQDRQFILSSKKLLLSDSGFYLCAWSSDLGSTDTQYFGPGTRLTVL.

The rearrangement joins TRBV19 to TRBJ2-7; maybe TRBD2 (5 bases). Germline values: CDR1 LNHDA, CDR2 SQIVND (reference sequence). The ends were cut back, 3 bases at V and 2 bases at J, with 8 bases in the middle. CDR3 length: 13 residues. The CDR3 sequence is CASSISGAYEQYF. For the CDR3, the DNA is TGTGCCAGTAGTATTTCCGGGGCCTACGAGCAGTACTTC.

This clone was seen a single time. The chain employs TRBV6-4 and TRBJ2-2; 9 nucleotides line up with TRBD2. V gave up 2 bases and J gave up 6 bases; unmatched junction bases: 4. The CDR3 contains 15 residues. CDR1 and CDR2 from the germline V gene are MRHNA and SNTAGT. CDR3 DNA sequence: TGTGCCAGCAGTGACCTAGCGGGATCGGCCGGGGAGCTGTTTTTT. Translated: CASSDLAGSAGELFF.

The V and J genes are TRBV28 and TRBJ2-3; TRBD1 aligns across 9 bases. CDR3 size: 15 residues. Unmatched junction bases numbered 4, after V lost 4 bases and J lost 2 bases. Germline CDR1 MDHEN, CDR2 SYDVKM. CDR3 in DNA: TGTGCCAGCAGTTCCACAGGGGGCTACACAGATACGCAGTATTTT. This codes for CASSSTGGYTDTQYF.

In this sample, this clone turned up a few times. The genes are TRBV28 and TRBJ2-7; D is ambiguous. V was cut by 2 bases and J by 7 bases, with 9 bases left in between. The germline V gene has CDR1 MDHEN and CDR2 SYDVKM. The CDR3 is 12 amino acids. The DNA of the CDR3 is TGTGCCAGCAGTTTAGGTTTGAGGGAGCAGTACTTC. Translating it yields CASSLGLREQYF.

Only a few counts were recorded for this clone. This chain links TRBV25-1 with TRBJ1-3, with D perhaps matching TRBD1 (5 bases). The CDR3 spans 16 residues. Between the trimmed V and J ends, which lost 3 bases and 2 bases, there was a span of 14 bases. Germline V CDR1 and CDR2: MGHDK, SYGVNS. The CDR3 nucleotides read TGTGCCAGCAGTGATCTGGGTAGGGGTGCTGGAAACACCATATATTTT. Protein: CASSDLGRGAGNTIYF. The variable domain in full, with the rest retrieved from reference TRBV25-1 and TRBJ1-3, is EADIYQTPRYLVIGTGKKITLECSQTMGHDKMYWYQQDPGMELHLIHYSYGVNSTEKGDLSSESTVSRIRTEHFPLTLESARPSHTSQYLCASSDLGRGAGNTIYFGEGSWLTVV.

This clone was seen more than once but under ten times. The DNA of the CDR3 is TGCGCCAGCAGTGAGTCAGGAGACACCGGGGAGCTGTTTTTT. It codes for CASSESGDTGELFF. The chain recombines TRBV10-1 with TRBJ2-2; D is undetermined. Trimming removed 0 bases from V and 3 bases from J, with 5 bases in between. This CDR3 region has 14 residues. The germline gives CDR1 WNHNN, CDR2 SYGVQD (reference sequence).

About this clone itself: The identical CDR3 is also encoded by other nucleotide sequences in the sample. The rearrangement uses TRBV9 and TRBJ2-7; 7 positions match TRBD2. This CDR3 contains 15 residues. V shed 0 bases, J shed 0 bases, and the junction held 3 bases outside the gene matches. Looked up from germline, CDR1 is SGDLS and CDR2 is YYNGEE. The CDR3 reads CASSVAASGSYEQYF. For the CDR3, the DNA is TGTGCCAGCAGCGTAGCGGCTAGCGGCTCCTACGAGCAGTACTTC.

The V call is TRBV30, the J call TRBJ1-4; 8 bases fit TRBD1. Trimming cost V 3 bases and J 8 bases; bases outside gene matches: 11. The CDR3 covers 15 residues. Germline loops: CDR1 GTSNPN, CDR2 SVGIG (reference sequence). CDR3 DNA: TGTGCCTGGAGCCCCGGACAGGGCCCTGGGGAAAAACTGTTTTTT. Translation: CAWSPGQGPGEKLFF.

The CDR3 nucleotides are TGTGCCAGCAGCCAAGAAAGGACTAGCCGGAACACCGGGGAGCTGTTTTTT. Its protein is CASSQERTSRNTGELFF. The genes are TRBV3-1 (or the pseudogene TRBV3-2) and TRBJ2-2; TRBD2 agrees at 8 bases. Per the germline V gene, CDR1 is LGHDT and CDR2 is YNNKEL (reference sequence). J lost 1 base, V lost 0 bases, and 4 bases had no gene match. The CDR3 consists of 17 residues.

The chain has TRBV28 and TRBJ2-7; D is undetermined. Per germline, CDR1 MDHEN and CDR2 SYDVKM. Trimming took 3 bases from V and 0 from J, leaving 9 bases between them. The CDR3 covers 14 residues. The chain's CDR3 is CASSFPGSSYEQYF. The CDR3 DNA reads as TGTGCCAGCAGTTTCCCAGGTAGCTCCTACGAGCAGTACTTC.

The chain combines TRBV28 with TRBJ1-5; TRBD1 might be the D (6 bases). V was clipped by 3 bases and J by 6 bases, with 9 bases between them. The CDR3 extends over 13 amino acids. In germline, CDR1 is MDHEN, CDR2 SYDVKM. CDR3 bases: TGTGCCAGCAGTTTCAGGGGTTCTCAGCCCCAGCATTTT. This gives the protein CASSFRGSQPQHF.

V is TRBV28 and J is TRBJ2-7; perhaps TRBD2 as D (5 bases). CDR1 is MDHEN and CDR2 is SYDVKM in the germline V gene. The CDR3 is 14 amino acids. V dropped 6 bases and J dropped 2 bases, with 14 bases sitting between them. The CDR3 protein is CASRWSGATYEQYF. CDR3 DNA sequence: TGTGCCAGCAGATGGAGCGGAGCGACCTACGAGCAGTACTTC.

In this sample, this clone turned up once. The chain carries TRBV18 and TRBJ2-7; weak D call: TRBD2 (5 bases). Trimming took 3 bases from V and 4 from J, leaving 13 bases between them. The length of the CDR3 is 14 residues. Germline V gene lookup returns CDR1 KGHSH and CDR2 LQKENI. The CDR3 DNA follows: TGTGCCAGCTCACCTCTGGCAGCGGAATACGAGCAGTACTTC. This gives the protein CASSPLAAEYEQYF.

The gene calls are TRBV19 and TRBJ2-6, with TRBD1 matching 9 bases. The CDR3 covers 18 residues. Per the germline V gene, CDR1 is LNHDA and CDR2 is SQIVND (reference sequence). The trim removed 1 base at V and 0 bases at J, leaving 4 bases unmatched. DNA for the CDR3: TGTGCCAGTAGTATAGCGACAGGGGGGATCTCTGGGGCCAACGTCCTGACTTTC. Protein product: CASSIATGGISGANVLTF. The whole variable domain, remainder taken from reference TRBV19 and TRBJ2-6, is DGGITQSPKYLFRKEGQNVTLSCEQNLNHDAMYWYRQDPGQGLRLIYYSQIVNDFQKGDIAEGYSVSREKKESFPLTVTSAQKNPTAFYLCASSIATGGISGANVLTFGAGSRLTVL.

Ten or more counts support this clone. This chain links TRBV4-1 with TRBJ2-1; perhaps TRBD2 as D (6 bases). The V end lost 3 bases, the J end lost 7 bases, and 28 bases lay between the germline ends. Per germline, CDR1 MGHRA and CDR2 YSYEKL. The CDR3 runs to 19 residues. The CDR3 is CASSQGGVLPGVLWNEQFF. The CDR3 nucleotides read TGCGCCAGCAGCCAGGGGGGTGTTCTCCCGGGAGTACTGTGGAATGAGCAGTTCTTC.

The chain is built from TRBV9 and TRBJ2-1, with a tentative D call TRBD2 (5 bases). V dropped 2 bases and J dropped 4 bases, with 13 bases sitting between them. The CDR3 has 15 amino acids. Germline V CDR1 and CDR2: SGDLS, YYNGEE. CDR3 residues: CASSVKGGPYNEQFF. The CDR3 DNA is TGTGCCAGCAGCGTTAAGGGCGGGCCTTACAATGAGCAGTTCTTC.

The chain links TRBV24-1 to TRBJ2-3, with 10 bases matching TRBD2. The CDR3 spans 16 residues. Germline V gene data show CDR1 as KGHDR and CDR2 as SFDVKD. V shed 4 bases and J 2 bases; nucleotides not matched to a gene: 5. CDR3 region: CATSDRTSGITDTQYF. The CDR3 DNA is TGTGCCACCAGTGACAGGACTAGCGGCATCACAGATACGCAGTATTTT.